Listed here are 13 T cell receptor beta chains from one sample, sequenced in a study of blood T cell repertoires in COVID-19 (dated by TCRdb to the early 2020s). Receptors were amplified or captured by the immunoSEQ multiplex PCR assay. Not all clones reach the TCRdb copy of this immuneACCESS table, which keeps in-frame sequences only. Checked studies attribute under half of the gap to unresolved V genes and leave the rest unexplained. Present in this sample are about 140,000 clones, 75% to 90% of which were seen just once. 3% to 3.5% of the sample belongs to the ten largest clones. The sequenced sample consisted of peripheral blood. These receptors were taken from a woman aged 55 to 70 with active COVID-19.

This clone was detected only a few times. The V call is TRBV2, the J call TRBJ1-5; 9 nucleotides align to TRBD1. This CDR3 region has 15 residues. V lost 5 bases to trimming and J lost 5 bases; unmatched junction nucleotides: 7. In germline, CDR1 is SNHLY, CDR2 FYNNEI. CDR3 bases: TGTGCCAGCAGTCCGGGACAGGGTTCGCATCAGCCCCAGCATTTT. Its translation: CASSPGQGSHQPQHF.

This chain links TRBV28 with TRBJ2-3; TRBD2 matches 10 bases. Per germline, CDR1 MDHEN and CDR2 SYDVKM. This CDR3 has 13 residues. With V trimmed by 8 bases and J by 1 base, 0 bases remained unmatched. Written as DNA, the CDR3 is TGTGCCAGCGGGACTAGCGGCACAGATACGCAGTATTTT. Protein product: CASGTSGTDTQYF.

The chain employs TRBV19 and TRBJ2-7; no clear D gene. The CDR3 has 15 amino acids. From germline, CDR1 is LNHDA and CDR2 SQIVND (reference sequence). Trimming removed 3 bases at V and 4 bases at J, with 16 bases between. The CDR3 bases are TGTGCCAGTAGTATTGGGCAGGCGAGAGTGTACGAGCAGTACTTC. It is translated as CASSIGQARVYEQYF. Full variable domain (remainder filled in from reference TRBV19 and TRBJ2-7): DGGITQSPKYLFRKEGQNVTLSCEQNLNHDAMYWYRQDPGQGLRLIYYSQIVNDFQKGDIAEGYSVSREKKESFPLTVTSAQKNPTAFYLCASSIGQARVYEQYFGPGTRLTVT.

This rearrangement joins TRBV19 to TRBJ2-1, with 11 bases fitting TRBD1. This CDR3 has 19 residues. V dropped 1 base and J dropped 6; count of bases not matched to a gene: 14. The germline V gene has CDR1 LNHDA and CDR2 SQIVND (reference sequence). The CDR3 DNA reads as TGTGCCAGTAGTATAGCTCGGGACAGGGGGTTCGTTCGGCGCAATGAGCAGTTCTTC. Translation gives CASSIARDRGFVRRNEQFF.

This clone appeared a single time. The chain combines TRBV4-1 with TRBJ2-7; no firm D call. CDR3 size: 14 residues. The V gene lost 4 bases and the J gene lost 5 bases, with 15 bases spanning the gap. Germline lookup yields CDR1 MGHRA and CDR2 YSYEKL. This CDR3 reads CASSLNTKVDEQYF. CDR3 in DNA: TGCGCCAGCAGCCTGAACACTAAGGTCGACGAGCAGTACTTC.

V and J are TRBV4-2 and TRBJ1-2, with D maybe TRBD1 (6 bases). Germline V gene lookup returns CDR1 LGHNA and CDR2 YNFKEQ. V lost 4 bases and J 2 bases, leaving 17 bases between the germline ends. This CDR3 is built from 16 residues. The CDR3 region is CASSRRGEGTNYGYTF. The CDR3, as DNA: TGTGCCAGCAGCCGTCGGGGAGAGGGGACAAACTATGGCTACACCTTC.

This sequence joins TRBV10-3 and TRBJ2-7; D possibly corresponds to TRBD2 (6 bases). V was trimmed by 4 bases and J by 3 bases, leaving 10 bases between them. Per germline, CDR1 ENHRY and CDR2 SYGVKD. This CDR3 contains 13 residues. CDR3 in DNA: TGTGCCATCAGTGTTGGAGGGATCTACGAGCAGTACTTC. This encodes CAISVGGIYEQYF.

The chain joins TRBV11-2 to TRBJ1-1, with TRBD1 identical over 9 bases. The CDR3 extends over 12 amino acids. After removal of 11 bases from V and 5 bases from J, the junction contained 6 bases not matched to a gene. Germline CDR1 and CDR2: SGHAT and FQNNGV. This chain's CDR3 is CAGQGWRTEAFF. CDR3 coding DNA: TGTGCCGGACAGGGGTGGAGGACTGAAGCTTTCTTT. The full variable domain, completed using reference TRBV11-2 and TRBJ1-1, is EAGVAQSPRYKIIEKRQSVAFWCNPISGHATLYWYQQILGQGPKLLIQFQNNGVVDDSQLPKDRFSAERLKGVDSTLKIQPAKLEDSAVYLCAGQGWRTEAFFGQGTRLTVV.

This chain links TRBV18 with TRBJ2-3; TRBD2 aligns across 9 bases. The CDR3 is made up of 17 amino acids. From germline, CDR1 is KGHSH and CDR2 LQKENI. Trimming removed 1 base from V and 5 bases from J; junction bases left unmatched: 10. CDR3 sequence (DNA): TGTGCCAGCTCACCACTATTAGCGGGAGATGTAGGAGATACGCAGTATTTT. Protein: CASSPLLAGDVGDTQYF.

V and J are TRBV10-3 and TRBJ2-7, with TRBD2 matching 9 bases. From germline, CDR1 is ENHRY and CDR2 SYGVKD. V lost 4 bases, J lost 0 bases, and 10 bases stayed unmatched. This CDR3 spans 17 amino acids. The CDR3 DNA reads TGTGCCATCAGTGTACGAATAGCGGGAGAGGCCTCCTACGAGCAGTACTTC. It translates to CAISVRIAGEASYEQYF.

The CDR3 nucleotides are TGTGCCAGCAGTTACTTCCAACAAGAGACCCAGTACTTC. Translated, it gives CASSYFQQETQYF. V gene TRBV9 combines with J gene TRBJ2-5; D is ambiguous. In germline, CDR1 is SGDLS, CDR2 YYNGEE. The length of the CDR3 is 13 residues. V was pared by 5 bases and J by 2 bases, with 10 bases between.

The chain has TRBV5-6 and TRBJ1-2, with D possibly TRBD1 on 6 matching bases. CDR1 is SGHDT, CDR2 YYEEEE, per germline. V lost 4 bases and J lost 3, with 25 bases in between. The CDR3 consists of 18 residues. CDR3 nucleotides: TGTGCCAGCAGCCGAGGCGAGAGGCAGGGGCTTATTTACTATGGCTACACCTTC. Translation gives CASSRGERQGLIYYGYTF.

The chain recombines TRBV28 with TRBJ1-4; TRBD1 matches 9 bases. In germline, CDR1 is MDHEN, CDR2 SYDVKM. With 6 bases clipped from V and 2 bases from J, the junction kept 7 bases outside the gene matches. The CDR3 loop spans 16 amino acids. CDR3 amino acids: CASRLGQGGTNEKLFF. DNA for the CDR3: TGTGCCAGCAGGCTGGGACAGGGAGGCACTAATGAAAAACTGTTTTTT.